This T cell receptor (beta chain) comes out of a study of T cell repertoires in cytomegalovirus infection. As regards this clonotype: Its antigen is unidentified.

Study results and limitations: Individuals carrying CMV plus the relevant HLA were identified by cumulative frequency of public TCR beta families. HLA-C-restricted CMV-specific TCR beta clonotypes prevailed in the ex vivo response.

Each CDR3 protein is one row after TCRdb ran MiXCR on the reads. The profile shows roughly 500,000 distinct CDR3 sequences, around a third of them singletons. Germline V lookup: CDR1 SGHTA, CDR2 FQGNSA. This CDR3 comprises 14 residues. V was cut by 5 bases and J by 1 base, with 10 bases left in between. The sequence came from a human donor in good health (CMV status not recorded). Some clones in this sample may be carry-over from other donors' samples. The chain recombines TRBV7-2 with TRBJ2-3; D ambiguous. The sequences come from cultured PBMCs, collected from culture after CMV antigen stimulation. The CDR3 DNA reads TGTGCCAGCAGCCGGGTCACCCGCACAGATACGCAGTATTTT. Amino acid sequence: CASSRVTRTDTQYF.